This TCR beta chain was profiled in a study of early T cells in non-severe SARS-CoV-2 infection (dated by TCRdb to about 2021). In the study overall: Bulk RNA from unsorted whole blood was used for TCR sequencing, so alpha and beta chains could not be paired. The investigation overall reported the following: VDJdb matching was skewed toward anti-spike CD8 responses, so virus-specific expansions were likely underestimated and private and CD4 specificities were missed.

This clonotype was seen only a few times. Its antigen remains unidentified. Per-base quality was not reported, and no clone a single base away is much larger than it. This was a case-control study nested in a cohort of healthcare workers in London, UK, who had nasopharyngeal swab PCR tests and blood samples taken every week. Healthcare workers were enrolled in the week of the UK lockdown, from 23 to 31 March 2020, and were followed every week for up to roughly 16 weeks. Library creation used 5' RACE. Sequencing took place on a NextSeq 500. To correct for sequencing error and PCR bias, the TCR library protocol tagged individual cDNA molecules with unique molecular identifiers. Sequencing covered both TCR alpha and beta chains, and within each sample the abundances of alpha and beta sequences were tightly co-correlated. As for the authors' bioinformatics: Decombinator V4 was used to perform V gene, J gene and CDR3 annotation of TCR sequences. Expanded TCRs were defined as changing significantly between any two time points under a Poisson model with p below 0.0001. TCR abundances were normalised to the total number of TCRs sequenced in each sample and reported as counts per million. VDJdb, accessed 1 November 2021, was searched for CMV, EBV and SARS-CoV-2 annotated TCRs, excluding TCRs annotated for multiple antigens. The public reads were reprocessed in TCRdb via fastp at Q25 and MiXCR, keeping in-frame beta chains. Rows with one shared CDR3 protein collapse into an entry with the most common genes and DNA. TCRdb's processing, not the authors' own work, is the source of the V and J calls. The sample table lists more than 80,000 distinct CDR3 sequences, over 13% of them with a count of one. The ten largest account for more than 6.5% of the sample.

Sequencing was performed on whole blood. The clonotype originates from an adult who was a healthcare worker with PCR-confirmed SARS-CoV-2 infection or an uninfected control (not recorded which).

The CDR3 region: CASSSGQGTDTQYF. The nucleotides read TGTGCCAGCAGTTCGGGACAGGGAACAGATACGCAGTATTTT. Here the chain combines TRBV7-3 and TRBJ2-3; 9 nucleotides in the junction match TRBD1. V lost 6 bases and J lost 3 bases, and the count of bases not matched to a germline gene is 4. The CDR3 starts with the cysteine, ends with the phenylalanine, and has 14 residues. CDR3 DNA only is kept here, 42 bases in frame from base 1. CDR1 is given as SGHTA and CDR2 as FQGTGA, both from the germline V gene. With the rest looked up from the reference TRBV7-3 and TRBJ2-3 genes rather than sequenced, the full variable domain is GAGVSQTPSNKVTEKGKYVELRCDPISGHTALYWYRQSLGQGPEFLIYFQGTGAADDSGLPNDRFFAVRPEGSVSTLKIQRTERGDSAVYLCASSSGQGTDTQYFGPGTRLTVL.